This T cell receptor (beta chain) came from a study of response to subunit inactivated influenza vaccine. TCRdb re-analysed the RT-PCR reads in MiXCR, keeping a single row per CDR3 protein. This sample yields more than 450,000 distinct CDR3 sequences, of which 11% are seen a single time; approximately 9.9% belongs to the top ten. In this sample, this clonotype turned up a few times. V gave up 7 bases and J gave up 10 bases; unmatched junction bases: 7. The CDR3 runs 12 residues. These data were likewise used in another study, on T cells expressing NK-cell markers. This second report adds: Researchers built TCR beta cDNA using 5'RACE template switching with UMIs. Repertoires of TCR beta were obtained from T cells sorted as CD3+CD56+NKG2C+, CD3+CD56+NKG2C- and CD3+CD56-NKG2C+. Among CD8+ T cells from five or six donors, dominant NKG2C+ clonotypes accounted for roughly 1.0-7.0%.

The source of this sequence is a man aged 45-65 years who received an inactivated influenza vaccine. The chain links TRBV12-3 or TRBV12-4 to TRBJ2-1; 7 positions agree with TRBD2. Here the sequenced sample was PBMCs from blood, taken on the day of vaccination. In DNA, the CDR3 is TGTGCCAGCACAAGAACTAGCGTCGAGCAGTTCTTC. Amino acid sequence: CASTRTSVEQFF.